One T cell receptor beta chain is described in this entry. Its antigen is unidentified. Donors had nominal health at sampling but likely had unrecorded immune exposures. The CDR3 has 15 amino acids. V lost 3 bases, J lost 3 bases, and 4 bases stayed unmatched. Germline loops: CDR1 MGHRA, CDR2 YSYEKL. These data come from a study of cytomegalovirus exposure and HLA in healthy donors. Study-level points and caveats: Association of 15,000 to 20,000 TCR beta sequences with HLA alleles was found at 0.05 false discovery rate in a later analysis. Later on, analysis showed that most CMV-associated TCR beta chains appeared to be HLA-restricted.

PCR involved 60 Vbeta and 13 Jbeta primers. Libraries were prepared by immunoSEQ multiplex PCR; TCRdb keeps only in-frame clonotypes and omits some of them. In the table there are about 120,000 clones, roughly four fifths of which are singletons. This TCR came from a woman between 18 and 29 years old in good health and CMV-seronegative. The rearrangement joins TRBV4-1 to TRBJ2-7; 11 bases agree with TRBD2. The sample comprised PBMCs. CDR3 nucleotide sequence: TGCGCCAGCAGCCAGACGACTAGCGGGGACTACGAGCAGTACTTC. It codes for CASSQTTSGDYEQYF.